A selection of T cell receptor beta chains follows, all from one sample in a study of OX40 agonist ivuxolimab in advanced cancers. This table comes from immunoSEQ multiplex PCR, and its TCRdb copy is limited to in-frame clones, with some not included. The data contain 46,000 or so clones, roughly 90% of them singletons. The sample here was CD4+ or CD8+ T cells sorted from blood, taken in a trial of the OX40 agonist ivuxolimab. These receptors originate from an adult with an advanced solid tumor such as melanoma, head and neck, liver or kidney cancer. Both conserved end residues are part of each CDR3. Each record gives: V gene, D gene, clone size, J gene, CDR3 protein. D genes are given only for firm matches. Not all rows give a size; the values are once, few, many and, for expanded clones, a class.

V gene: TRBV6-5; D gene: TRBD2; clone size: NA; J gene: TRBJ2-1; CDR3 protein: CASSLLAGLHNEQFF
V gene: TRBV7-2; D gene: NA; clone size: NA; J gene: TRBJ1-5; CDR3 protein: CASSTWDYSNQPQHF
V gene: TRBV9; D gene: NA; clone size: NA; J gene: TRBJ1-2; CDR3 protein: CASSVSPNYGYTF
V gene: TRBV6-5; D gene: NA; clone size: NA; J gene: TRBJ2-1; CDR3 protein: CATGGSSYNEQFF
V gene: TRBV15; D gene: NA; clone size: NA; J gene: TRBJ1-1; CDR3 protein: CATSRSGGTEAFF
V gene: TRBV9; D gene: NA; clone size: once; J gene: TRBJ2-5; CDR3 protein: CASSHGPEGTQYF
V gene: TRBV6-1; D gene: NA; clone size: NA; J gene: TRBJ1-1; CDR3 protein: CASRDGGYMNTEAFF
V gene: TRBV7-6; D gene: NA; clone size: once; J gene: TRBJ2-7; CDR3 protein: CASSARAYNEQYF
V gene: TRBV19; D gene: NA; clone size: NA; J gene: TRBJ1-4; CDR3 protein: CASSILAVATNEKLFF
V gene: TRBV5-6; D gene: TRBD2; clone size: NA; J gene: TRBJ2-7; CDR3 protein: CASSLGAGLAGSYEQYF
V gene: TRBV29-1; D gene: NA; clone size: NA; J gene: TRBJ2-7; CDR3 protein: CSVEGVSTSEQYF
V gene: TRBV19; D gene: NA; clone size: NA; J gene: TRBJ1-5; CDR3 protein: CASSAPGPNQPQHF
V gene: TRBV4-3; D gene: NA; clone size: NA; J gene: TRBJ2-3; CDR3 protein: CASSQGEFGTQYF
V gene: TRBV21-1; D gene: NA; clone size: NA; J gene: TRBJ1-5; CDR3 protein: CASSKRGISNQPQHF
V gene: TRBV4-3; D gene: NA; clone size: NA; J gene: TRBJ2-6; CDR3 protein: CASSQDVILTFGANVLTF
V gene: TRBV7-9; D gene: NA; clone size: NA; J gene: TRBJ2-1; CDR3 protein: CASSLVRAGTNEQFF
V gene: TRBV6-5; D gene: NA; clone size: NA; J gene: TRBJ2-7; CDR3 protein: CASSYSPTAPYEQYF
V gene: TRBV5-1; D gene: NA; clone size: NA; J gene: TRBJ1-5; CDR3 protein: CASSLDGWGQPQHF
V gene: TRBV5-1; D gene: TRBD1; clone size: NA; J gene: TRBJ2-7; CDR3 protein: CASSLGAGGNYEQYF
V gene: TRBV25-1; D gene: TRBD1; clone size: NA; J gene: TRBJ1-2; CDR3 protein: CASLSPGQANYGYTF
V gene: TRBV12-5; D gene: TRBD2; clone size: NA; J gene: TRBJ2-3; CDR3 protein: CASGPQGLAAIPDTQYF
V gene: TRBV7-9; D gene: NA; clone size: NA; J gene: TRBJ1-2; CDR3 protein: CASSSAGYGYTF
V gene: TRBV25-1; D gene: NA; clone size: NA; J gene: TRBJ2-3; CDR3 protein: CASSIGRGPDTQYF
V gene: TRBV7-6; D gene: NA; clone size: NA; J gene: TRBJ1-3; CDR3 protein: CASSLARQGSGNTIYF
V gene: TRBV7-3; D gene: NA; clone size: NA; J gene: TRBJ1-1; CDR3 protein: CASSATPGRNTEAFF
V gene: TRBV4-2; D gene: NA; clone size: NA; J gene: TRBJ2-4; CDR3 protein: CASSQLVLQAKNIQYF
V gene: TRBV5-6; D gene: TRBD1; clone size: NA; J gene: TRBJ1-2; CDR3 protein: CASSLGDREVDGYTF
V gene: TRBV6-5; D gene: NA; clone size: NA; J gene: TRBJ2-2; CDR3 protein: CASSLGGGELFF
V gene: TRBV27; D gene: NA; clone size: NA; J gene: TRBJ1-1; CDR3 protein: CASTILPGGNTEAFF
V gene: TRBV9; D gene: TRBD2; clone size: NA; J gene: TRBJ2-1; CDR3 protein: CASSVDGGASYNEQFF
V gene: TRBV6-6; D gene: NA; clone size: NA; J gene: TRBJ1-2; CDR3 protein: CASTPGQLLFGYTF
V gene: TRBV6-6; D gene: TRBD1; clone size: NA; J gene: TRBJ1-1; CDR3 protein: CASHRDREAFF
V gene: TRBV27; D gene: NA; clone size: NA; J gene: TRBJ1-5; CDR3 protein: CASGFALNQPQHF
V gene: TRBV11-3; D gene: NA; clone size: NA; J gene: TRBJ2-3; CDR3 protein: CASSPGVRVATDTQYF
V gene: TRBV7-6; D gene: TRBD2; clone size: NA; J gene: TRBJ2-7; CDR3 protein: CASSGVQAGEGYEQYF
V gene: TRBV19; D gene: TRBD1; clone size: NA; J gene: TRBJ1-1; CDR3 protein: CASSIDYGWDRKNTEAFF
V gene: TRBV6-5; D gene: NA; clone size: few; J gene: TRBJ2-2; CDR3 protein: CASSYGVVSNTGELFF
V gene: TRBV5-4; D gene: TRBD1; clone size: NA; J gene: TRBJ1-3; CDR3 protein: CASSLKGQGLRNTIYF
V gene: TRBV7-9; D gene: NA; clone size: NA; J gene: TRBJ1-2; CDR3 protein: CASSLGSGNHYGYTF